Listed here are 27 T cell receptor beta chains from one sample, sequenced in a study of cytomegalovirus exposure and HLA in healthy donors. Primers: 60 Vbeta forward and 13 Jbeta reverse. Repertoires were generated with immunoSEQ multiplex PCR, while TCRdb's copy carries only in-frame clones and drops some. Of some 140,000 clones listed, around nine tenths are singletons. The source material was PBMCs. Receptors were obtained from a woman aged 25 to 39 in good health and CMV-seronegative.

This chain uses TRBV5-4 with TRBJ2-3, with D possibly being TRBD1 (5 bases). The germline CDR1 and CDR2 sequences are SGHNT and YYREEE (reference sequence). This CDR3 comprises 16 residues. With 0 bases removed from V and 2 bases from J, the gap between germline ends came to 13 bases. The CDR3 region is CASSLARVVDTDTQYF. For the CDR3, the DNA is TGTGCCAGCAGCTTGGCCAGGGTCGTCGACACAGATACGCAGTATTTT.

The chain uses TRBV13 and TRBJ2-1; 13 bases are shared with TRBD2. V was clipped by 1 base and J by 0 bases; unmatched bases: 12. Germline assignment: CDR1 PRHDT and CDR2 FYEKMQ (reference sequence). CDR3 length: 21 amino acids. CDR3 sequence reads: CASSLVSRWTSGGSSYNEQFF. DNA for the CDR3: TGTGCCAGCAGCTTAGTATCGAGGTGGACTAGCGGGGGTAGCTCCTACAATGAGCAGTTCTTC.

This chain links TRBV4-1 with TRBJ1-5, with TRBD1 matching 9 bases. Germline V gene lookup returns CDR1 MGHRA and CDR2 YSYEKL. V was pared by 1 base and J by 3 bases, with 10 bases of the junction left unmatched. This CDR3 contains 18 residues. CDR3 in amino acids: CASSQAWGQGSTNQPQHF. The CDR3, as DNA: TGCGCCAGCAGCCAAGCTTGGGGACAGGGTAGCACCAATCAGCCCCAGCATTTT.

V is TRBV7-9 and J is TRBJ2-2; D is possibly TRBD2 (6 bases). V was trimmed by 1 base and J by 5 bases, leaving 17 bases between them. Germline CDR1 is SEHNR and CDR2 is FQNEAQ (reference sequence). This CDR3 region has 17 residues. The CDR3 bases are TGTGCCAGCAGCTTAGGTGGGCCGGGAGTTCGAACCGGGGAGCTGTTTTTT. The encoded protein is CASSLGGPGVRTGELFF.

The chain couples TRBV7-9 to TRBJ1-2; tentatively, D is TRBD1 (6 bases). Germline loops: CDR1 SEHNR, CDR2 FQNEAQ (reference sequence). CDR3 length equals 14 residues. Trimming took off 5 bases at V and 4 bases at J, with 14 bases between the two ends. In nucleotides, the CDR3 is TGTGCCAGCAGCCCTCCGCCAGGGGCCTATGGCTACACCTTC. Its translation: CASSPPPGAYGYTF. Full variable domain (rest looked up from reference TRBV7-9 and TRBJ1-2): DTGVSQNPRHKITKRGQNVTFRCDPISEHNRLYWYRQTLGQGPEFLTYFQNEAQLEKSRLLSDRFSAERPKGSFSTLEIQRTEQGDSAMYLCASSPPPGAYGYTFGSGTRLTVV.

This clone occurred once. The chain recombines TRBV29-1 with TRBJ2-7; D call uncertain. Germline CDR1 reads SQVTM; CDR2 reads ANQGSEA. V dropped 6 bases and J dropped 5 bases, with 5 bases sitting between them. CDR3 length equals 9 residues. CDR3 nucleotide sequence: TGCAGCGTAAAGCACGAGCAGTACTTC. Translated: CSVKHEQYF.

The genes are TRBV10-3 and TRBJ2-7; perhaps TRBD2 as D (6 bases). There are 17 residues in the CDR3. V was shortened by 0 bases and J by 2 bases, with 17 bases between the two germline ends. Per the germline V gene, CDR1 is ENHRY and CDR2 is SYGVKD. CDR3 sequence (DNA): TGTGCCATCAGTGAGTCAAGTGTCCTAGCGCGAGCCTACGAGCAGTACTTC. It translates to CAISESSVLARAYEQYF.

The genes are TRBV4-1 and TRBJ2-2; D gene unclear. The CDR3 extends over 15 amino acids. V was pared by 0 bases and J by 4 bases, with 9 bases between. The germline V gene encodes CDR1 MGHRA and CDR2 YSYEKL. The CDR3 DNA reads TGCGCCAGCAGCCAAGATGAGTTCGGCACCGGGGAGCTGTTTTTT. It translates to CASSQDEFGTGELFF.

The genes are TRBV9 and TRBJ2-5, with 8 bases lining up with TRBD2. V was pared by 3 bases and J by 1 base, with 2 bases of the junction left unmatched. The CDR3 runs to 14 residues. Per the germline V gene, CDR1 is SGDLS and CDR2 is YYNGEE. The CDR3 is CASSALAGQETQYF. In DNA, the CDR3 is TGTGCCAGCAGCGCCCTAGCGGGCCAAGAGACCCAGTACTTC.

This sequence joins TRBV28 and TRBJ2-4, with D tentatively TRBD2 (7 bases). Germline V gene lookup returns CDR1 MDHEN and CDR2 SYDVKM. The CDR3 runs 17 residues. Trimming removed 5 bases from V and 7 bases from J, with 24 bases in between. CDR3 loop: CASSLHPILGGGNIQYF. CDR3 bases: TGTGCCAGCAGTCTCCACCCTATCCTAGGGGGGGGGAACATTCAGTACTTC.

This chain uses TRBV6-5 with TRBJ2-7, with a tentative D call TRBD2 (6 bases). Germline CDR1 and CDR2: MNHEY and SVGAGI. V lost 4 bases to trimming and J lost 13 bases, with 14 bases between them. There are 11 residues in the CDR3. The CDR3 sequence is CASSSAGRRYF. In DNA, the CDR3 is TGTGCCAGCAGTTCAGCCGGGAGAAGATACTTC.

The chain is built from TRBV6-1 and TRBJ1-5, with no clear D. The CDR3 covers 15 residues. Germline loops: CDR1 MNHNS, CDR2 SASEGT. Trimming shortened V by 3 bases and J by 3 bases, and 12 bases separated the two germline ends. The CDR3: CASSEHSSLNQPQHF. The CDR3 DNA is TGTGCCAGCAGTGAGCACAGCTCCCTCAATCAGCCCCAGCATTTT.

This chain joins TRBV28 and TRBJ1-1, with a possible D match to TRBD1 (6 bases). CDR1 MDHEN and CDR2 SYDVKM come from the germline V gene. V gave up 6 bases and J gave up 0 bases, with 11 bases separating them. CDR3 length: 14 amino acids. The CDR3 bases are TGTGCCAGCAGCTGGGACACCCTGAACACTGAAGCTTTCTTT. As protein: CASSWDTLNTEAFF. Full variable domain (remainder filled in from reference TRBV28 and TRBJ1-1): DVKVTQSSRYLVKRTGEKVFLECVQDMDHENMFWYRQDPGLGLRLIYFSYDVKMKEKGDIPEGYSVSREKKERFSLILESASTNQTSMYLCASSWDTLNTEAFFGQGTRLTVV.

The table lists this clone with a few counts. V is TRBV4-3 and J is TRBJ1-1; D is unclear. This CDR3 is 13 amino acids long. CDR1 and CDR2 from the germline V gene are LGHNA and YSLEER. Trimming pared 2 bases from V and 5 bases from J, leaving 9 bases between. For the CDR3, the DNA is TGCGCCAGCAGCCAATTTACCGGGACTGAAGCTTTCTTT. Its translation: CASSQFTGTEAFF.

The chain has TRBV7-2 and TRBJ2-3; 8 bases fit TRBD2. The V gene end was trimmed by 1 base and the J gene end by 2 bases; junction bases not matched to a gene: 5. This CDR3 has 16 residues. Germline CDR1 SGHTA, CDR2 FQGNSA. In DNA form, the CDR3 reads TGTGCCAGCAGCTTAGAACGGGGGGGATTCACAGATACGCAGTATTTT. As protein: CASSLERGGFTDTQYF.

This chain connects TRBV19 to TRBJ2-2; 11 bases are shared with TRBD2. The germline V gene encodes CDR1 LNHDA and CDR2 SQIVND (reference sequence). The ends lost 8 bases at V and 3 bases at J; junction bases unmatched: 2. This CDR3 spans 14 amino acids. This chain's CDR3 is CASASGGYTGELFF. CDR3 nucleotide sequence: TGTGCCAGTGCTAGCGGGGGGTACACCGGGGAGCTGTTTTTT.

V usage is TRBV6-5 and J usage is TRBJ2-1, with TRBD2 matching 8 bases. Losses at the gene ends were 7 bases for V and 0 bases for J; bases not matched to a gene: 2. In germline, CDR1 is MNHEY, CDR2 SVGAGI. The CDR3 length is 14 residues. The CDR3 DNA reads as TGTGCCAGCATGAGCGGGAGCTCCTACAATGAGCAGTTCTTC. This codes for CASMSGSSYNEQFF.

The gene calls are TRBV27 and TRBJ1-1; tentative D call: TRBD1 (6 bases). Trimming removed 5 bases at V and 4 bases at J, with 20 bases between. Germline values: CDR1 MNHEY, CDR2 SMNVEV (reference sequence). There are 16 residues in the CDR3. The CDR3, as DNA: TGTGCCAGCAGTCTACCCGGGCTTCAGGGGACCACTGAAGCTTTCTTT. Its translation: CASSLPGLQGTTEAFF.

The chain employs TRBV11-2 and TRBJ1-1, with 7 nucleotides matching TRBD1. Germline V CDR1 and CDR2: SGHAT, FQNNGV. The junction had 5 bases not matched to a gene; V was cut back by 1 base and J by 6 bases. This CDR3 contains 14 residues. The chain's CDR3 is CASSLGIGGPEAFF. CDR3 in DNA: TGTGCCAGCAGCTTAGGCATAGGGGGCCCTGAAGCTTTCTTT. The full variable domain, in which reference TRBV11-2 and TRBJ1-1 provide the parts outside the CDR3, is EAGVAQSPRYKIIEKRQSVAFWCNPISGHATLYWYQQILGQGPKLLIQFQNNGVVDDSQLPKDRFSAERLKGVDSTLKIQPAKLEDSAVYLCASSLGIGGPEAFFGQGTRLTVV.

This clone showed up just a few times. This chain connects TRBV7-9 to TRBJ1-3; D is unclear. V dropped 11 bases and J dropped 0 bases, with 17 bases sitting between them. CDR3 length equals 15 residues. From germline, CDR1 is SEHNR and CDR2 FQNEAQ (reference sequence). The CDR3 reads CALGERLHSGNTIYF. The CDR3 DNA is TGTGCCCTCGGGGAGAGGTTACACTCTGGAAACACCATATATTTT.

The chain links TRBV7-6 to TRBJ2-5; perhaps TRBD2 as D (6 bases). The V and J ends lost 9 bases and 5 bases respectively, with 19 bases between them. Germline CDR1 is SGHVS and CDR2 is FNYEAQ. This CDR3 is built from 14 residues. The CDR3 region is CASTSWGGEETQYF. Here the CDR3 DNA reads TGTGCCAGTACATCATGGGGAGGAGAGGAGACCCAGTACTTC.

This clone turned up a few times. This chain joins TRBV5-1 and TRBJ2-7, with D possibly matching TRBD2 (6 bases). Germline-derived CDR1 and CDR2 are SGHRS and YFSETQ. The CDR3 covers 15 residues. Deletions cut 4 bases from V and 3 bases from J, with 17 bases between. The CDR3 loop is CASSPSTSRSYEQYF. The CDR3 DNA is TGCGCCAGCAGCCCGTCAACTAGCAGGAGCTACGAGCAGTACTTC.

CDR3 DNA: TGTGCCAGCAGCTTAGCGGGAAACGAGCAGTACTTC. As protein: CASSLAGNEQYF. The chain uses TRBV11-2 and TRBJ2-7, with D maybe TRBD2 (5 bases). CDR1 SGHAT and CDR2 FQNNGV come from the germline V gene. The V end was cut by 1 base, the J end by 5 bases, with 6 bases between. This CDR3 spans 12 amino acids.

This clone occurred once. J is TRBJ2-2 and V is TRBV5-4; 16 bases are a match to TRBD2. The CDR3 contains 17 residues. Germline V gene lookup returns CDR1 SGHNT and CDR2 YYREEE (reference sequence). J was trimmed by 4 bases and V by 4 bases; bases with no gene match: 4. The CDR3 spells CASSLGLAGGPTGELFF. The CDR3 DNA reads as TGTGCCAGCAGCCTGGGACTAGCGGGGGGGCCCACCGGGGAGCTGTTTTTT.

This clone was found a few times. The CDR3 coding sequence is TGTGCCAGCAGCTTGTCGAAAGCCTTTAGTACTGAAGCTTTCTTT. It specifies CASSLSKAFSTEAFF. This chain uses TRBV5-5 with TRBJ1-1; D is uncertain. Germline loops: CDR1 SGHKS, CDR2 YYEKEE (reference sequence). V lost 1 base, J lost 5 bases, and 15 bases lay in between. The CDR3 spans 15 residues. The entire variable domain, with the rest obtained from reference TRBV5-5 and TRBJ1-1, is as follows: DAGVTQSPTHLIKTRGQQVTLRCSPISGHKSVSWYQQVLGQGPQFIFQYYEKEERGRGNFPDRFSARQFPNYSSELNVNALLLGDSALYLCASSLSKAFSTEAFFGQGTRLTVV.

V usage is TRBV9 and J usage is TRBJ1-1, with D uncertain. V was trimmed by 4 bases and J by 7 bases, leaving 8 bases between them. Germline CDR1 reads SGDLS; CDR2 reads YYNGEE. CDR3 length equals 11 residues. This chain's CDR3 is CASSKGGEAFF. The DNA for the CDR3 is TGTGCCAGCAGCAAGGGAGGTGAAGCTTTCTTT.

This clone was seen only once. The J gene is TRBJ2-1, the V gene TRBV28; 7 bases are shared with TRBD2. The CDR3 has 16 residues. V lost 4 bases to trimming and J lost 5 bases; unmatched junction nucleotides: 11. Germline lookup yields CDR1 MDHEN and CDR2 SYDVKM. CDR3 region: CASSSTYGEGNNEQFF. CDR3 nucleotide sequence: TGTGCCAGCAGTTCCACCTATGGGGAGGGAAACAATGAGCAGTTCTTC. Looking up the rest from reference TRBV28 and TRBJ2-1 gives the full variable domain: DVKVTQSSRYLVKRTGEKVFLECVQDMDHENMFWYRQDPGLGLRLIYFSYDVKMKEKGDIPEGYSVSREKKERFSLILESASTNQTSMYLCASSSTYGEGNNEQFFGPGTRLTVL.